The source of this T cell receptor (beta chain) is a study of blood T cell repertoires in COVID-19. Background on the study: Samples came from the United States, Italy and Spain, spanning acute and convalescent COVID-19.

The CDR3 loop spans 13 amino acids. The V end was cut by 7 bases, the J end by 9 bases, with 16 bases between. Germline V gives CDR1 MNHEY, CDR2 SVGAGI. In the original processing: How many nucleated cells were present was estimated from reference gene primer amplification. Repertoires were generated with immunoSEQ multiplex PCR, while TCRdb's copy carries only in-frame clones and drops some. The DNA gave D and trimming, while V, J and clone size come from that table. The sample comprises approximately 260,000 clones, approximately 83% of which are singletons, and about 3% rests with the top ten. Participants were aged roughly 18 to 89 years, lived in around 25 US areas, and enrolled virtually. Cohort allocation depended upon clinical history that participants reported.

The sequence was obtained from a man aged 50 to 60 who had recovered from COVID-19. Material for sequencing was PBMCs or T cells enriched from blood (not recorded which). V gene TRBV6-5 combines with J gene TRBJ2-1; D ambiguous. The CDR3 is CASIPRAGGEQFF. The CDR3 DNA reads TGTGCCAGCATCCCCCGAGCTGGTGGTGAGCAGTTCTTC.